These 16 T cell receptor beta chains originate from one sample sequenced in a study of T cells after yellow fever vaccination. A single record per CDR3 protein comes from TCRdb applying MiXCR to the 5' RACE reads. Here the sample spans about 550,000 distinct CDR3 sequences, under 25% being singletons. Sample: PBMCs, taken 15 days after the yellow fever booster vaccination. The receptors stem from a young man who received the YFV17D yellow fever vaccine.

This clonotype occurred a few times. The chain combines TRBV20-1 with TRBJ2-7, with D perhaps TRBD1 (5 bases). This CDR3 region has 10 residues. Germline assignment: CDR1 DFQATT and CDR2 SNEGSKA (reference sequence). V was shortened by 5 bases and J by 3 bases, with 5 bases between the two germline ends. The CDR3 DNA is TGCAGTGCTCAGGGCTACGAGCAGTACTTC. Its translation is CSAQGYEQYF.

The chain links TRBV19 to TRBJ2-2; perhaps TRBD2 as D (6 bases). The CDR3 loop spans 17 amino acids. The V end lost 3 bases, the J end lost 3 bases, and 17 bases lay between the germline ends. Germline CDR1 is LNHDA and CDR2 is SQIVND (reference sequence). The CDR3 here is CASSILGPTRDTGELFF. The CDR3 coding sequence is TGTGCCAGTAGTATCCTCGGTCCGACTAGAGACACCGGGGAGCTGTTTTTT.

This clonotype has a handful of counts. The chain couples TRBV3-1 to TRBJ2-3, with D perhaps matching TRBD1 or TRBD2 (5 bases each). This CDR3 spans 15 amino acids. The V gene's germline CDR1 is LGHDT and CDR2 YNNKEL (reference sequence). Trimming left V 1 base short and J 4 bases short, with 12 bases between. Written as DNA, the CDR3 is TGTGCCAGCAGCCAAGCGGGGACGAGCGCAGATACGCAGTATTTT. Encoded protein: CASSQAGTSADTQYF.

The chain couples TRBV30 to TRBJ1-3, with D possibly TRBD1 on 5 matching bases. Trimming removed 5 bases at V and 2 bases at J, with 10 bases between. The CDR3 covers 13 residues. Germline CDR1 and CDR2: GTSNPN and SVGIG (reference sequence). CDR3 coding DNA: TGTGCCTGGGGCCGGGGCACTGGAAACACCATATATTTT. Translating gives CAWGRGTGNTIYF.

V usage is TRBV6-1 and J usage is TRBJ2-1; D remains ambiguous. The CDR3 sequence is 15 residues long. V lost 7 bases and J lost 0, with 13 bases in between. Germline V gene data show CDR1 as MNHNS and CDR2 as SASEGT. This CDR3 reads CASKRFTSSYNEQFF. As DNA, the CDR3 is TGTGCCAGCAAACGGTTTACAAGCTCCTACAATGAGCAGTTCTTC.

This clonotype appeared a few times. The chain recombines TRBV4-3 with TRBJ2-1; D perhaps matches TRBD2 (5 bases). Germline CDR1 and CDR2: LGHNA and YSLEER. CDR3 length: 13 residues. V lost 2 bases to trimming and J lost 6 bases, with 8 bases between them. The CDR3 loop reads CASSQTSFNEQFF. Written as DNA, the CDR3 is TGCGCCAGCAGCCAAACTAGTTTCAATGAGCAGTTCTTC.

The chain employs TRBV7-2 and TRBJ2-5; D is undetermined. V shed 5 bases and J shed 1 base, with 14 bases lying between them. Germline loops: CDR1 SGHTA, CDR2 FQGNSA. The CDR3 spans 15 residues. The CDR3 region is CASSPRSGSQETQYF. The CDR3 DNA is TGTGCCAGCAGCCCTAGGTCGGGCAGCCAAGAGACCCAGTACTTC.

The rearrangement joins TRBV2 to TRBJ2-1, with a possible D match to TRBD2 (6 bases). Germline V gene lookup returns CDR1 SNHLY and CDR2 FYNNEI. The CDR3 is made up of 15 amino acids. The V gene lost 6 bases and the J gene lost 7 bases, with 19 bases spanning the gap. This CDR3 is CASRPAAGSANEQFF. DNA for the CDR3: TGTGCCAGCAGGCCCGCCGCGGGATCGGCAAATGAGCAGTTCTTC.

This clonotype turned up a few times. The genes are TRBV20-1 and TRBJ1-2, with D perhaps matching TRBD1 (6 bases). Germline V CDR1 and CDR2: DFQATT, SNEGSKA (reference sequence). The V gene lost 6 bases and the J gene lost 8 bases, with 13 bases spanning the gap. This CDR3 has 11 residues. The CDR3 protein is CSADSFLGYTF. CDR3 in DNA: TGCAGTGCGGACAGTTTTTTGGGCTACACCTTC.

The CDR3 DNA follows: TGCAGTGCTTCTTCGGCGCGAGGCGAGCAGTACTTC. It is translated as CSASSARGEQYF. This chain connects TRBV20-1 to TRBJ2-7; D uncertain. This CDR3 is 12 amino acids long. Germline values: CDR1 DFQATT, CDR2 SNEGSKA (reference sequence). V lost 5 bases and J lost 6, with 14 bases in between.

The CDR3 sequence is CASSLELAGLNEQFF. CDR3 nucleotide sequence: TGTGCCAGCAGCTTAGAACTAGCGGGATTGAATGAGCAGTTCTTC. The chain joins TRBV7-6 to TRBJ2-1, with TRBD2 matching 10 bases. J gave up 7 bases and V 1 base, and 4 bases lay outside the gene matches. CDR1 is SGHVS, CDR2 FNYEAQ, per germline. CDR3 size: 15 residues.

The table lists this clonotype with many counts. J is TRBJ2-5 and V is TRBV27; 7 nucleotides line up with TRBD2. CDR3 length: 11 residues. Germline-derived CDR1 and CDR2 are MNHEY and SMNVEV (reference sequence). J was trimmed by 7 bases and V by 7 bases; bases with no gene match: 3. The CDR3 DNA reads TGTGCCAGCACTCGCGGGGGGACCCAGTACTTC. It yields the protein CASTRGGTQYF.

This clonotype came up a few times. This chain connects TRBV7-9 to TRBJ1-2; D is unresolved. Germline CDR1 is SEHNR and CDR2 is FQNEAQ (reference sequence). The CDR3 runs to 13 residues. The V end lost 2 bases, the J end lost 8 bases, and 12 bases lay between the germline ends. In DNA form, the CDR3 reads TGTGCCAGCAGCTTAAAGGGTGATAAGGGCTACACCTTC. It is translated as CASSLKGDKGYTF.

Only a few counts were recorded for this clonotype. The CDR3 DNA sequence: TGCAGTGCTAAATCATCCCGGGAGACCCAGTACTTC. Residues: CSAKSSRETQYF. The chain joins TRBV20-1 to TRBJ2-5; D unresolved. Looked up from germline, CDR1 is DFQATT and CDR2 is SNEGSKA (reference sequence). The CDR3 length is 12 residues. Trimming removed 4 bases at V and 5 bases at J, with 11 bases between.

This clonotype has only a few counts. The chain has TRBV7-3 and TRBJ2-1, with D perhaps matching TRBD1 or TRBD2 (5 bases each). The V end lost 4 bases, the J end lost 0 bases, and 10 bases lay between the germline ends. CDR3 size: 15 residues. CDR1 is SGHTA and CDR2 is FQGTGA in the germline V gene. In DNA, the CDR3 is TGTGCCAGCAGCTGGGACCCCGGCTCCTACAATGAGCAGTTCTTC. This codes for CASSWDPGSYNEQFF.

This chain links TRBV7-2 with TRBJ2-1, with 7 nucleotides matching TRBD1. The CDR3 covers 15 residues. The ends lost 5 bases at V and 7 bases at J; junction bases unmatched: 11. Per the germline V gene, CDR1 is SGHTA and CDR2 is FQGNSA. CDR3 DNA: TGTGCCAGCAGCGCGCGGGCAGGGGGACGTAATGAGCAGTTCTTC. Its translation is CASSARAGGRNEQFF.